This T cell receptor (beta chain) was documented in a study of cytomegalovirus exposure and HLA in healthy donors. Use of 60 Vbeta and 13 Jbeta primers characterized the PCR. Sequencing was performed with immunoSEQ multiplex PCR; in TCRdb, only in-frame clones are kept and a portion is missing. The table has roughly 150,000 clones, 70% to 80% seen once; the top ten hold about 6.6%. From germline, CDR1 is MNHNY and CDR2 SVGAGI (reference sequence). Trimming stripped 6 bases from V and 4 bases from J, with 13 bases between. This CDR3 has 13 amino acids. Sequencing was performed on PBMCs. The TCR originated in a woman between 40 and 50 years old in good health and CMV-seropositive. The rearrangement uses TRBV6-6 and TRBJ2-7, with a weak D call TRBD2 (5 bases). The CDR3 loop reads CASSAPGRYEQYF. CDR3 nucleotide sequence: TGTGCCAGCAGCGCCCCGGGAAGATACGAGCAGTACTTC.